The entry that follows covers one T cell receptor (beta chain) sequence. No antigen is known for it. Qualities for individual bases were not recorded, and no much larger clone is one base off. From a lookup of the germline V gene, CDR1 and CDR2 are SNHLY and FYNNEI. The CDR3 holds 13 amino acids from the cysteine to the phenylalanine. Solely the CDR3 DNA is kept, with 39 bases framed from the first base. The V end gives up 11 bases and the J end 5 bases, leaving 9 bases in the junction not matched to a gene. Library preparation employed the immunoSEQ multiplex PCR assay. To provide template for TCR sequencing, every sample had RNA extracted and reverse transcribed into cDNA. First-strand cDNA was synthesized with SuperScript III using a 2:1 mix of oligo-dT and random hexamers. A synthetic immune receptor repertoire was used to measure amplification bias, and any remaining bias was corrected computationally. The study's own analysis went as follows. After raw reads were preprocessed to remove errors, the CDR3 was defined following IMGT conventions as running from the conserved cysteine to phenylalanine. Clonality was computed by normalizing Shannon entropy by log2 of the number of productive unique TCRs and subtracting the result from 1. CD4 or CD8 identity of scalp clones was inferred by cross-referencing scalp TCRbeta sequences with sorted blood CD4 and CD8 repertoires. TCRdb carries this immuneACCESS record with in-frame sequences only. Its versions omit some clonotypes, under half of them owing to an unresolved V gene in the studies checked, with the rest unexplained. Clonal size and the V and J genes are those of that table, whereas D and trimming came from the DNA. This sample holds about 150,000 clones; more than 75% were observed only once. The ten most abundant clones make up about 14% of the sample.

Sample time point, as interpreted from the label and publication: baseline before oral tofacitinib. From alopecia areata patients, peripheral blood was collected along with lesional scalp punch biopsies. PBMCs were separated by density centrifugation and stained for CD3, CD4 and CD8, after which CD4+ and CD8+ T cells were sorted on a FACSAria. The sample comes from a study of CD8+ T cells in alopecia areata (dated by TCRdb to between 2018 and 2020). At the level of the whole study: The treated patients took part in an open-label pilot trial in which moderate-to-severe alopecia areata was treated with oral tofacitinib at 5 to 10 mg twice daily. Tofacitinib was given for 6 to 18 months, followed by 6 months of follow-up off drug to assess delayed response and recurrence. The study used high-throughput TCRbeta sequencing to examine T cell clonal expansion in alopecia areata, in both the C3H/HeJ mouse model and human patients. Scalp tissue and sorted CD4+ and CD8+ peripheral blood T cells from patchy and totalis/universalis alopecia areata patients and from healthy controls were covered by human TCRbeta sequencing. Patients on tofacitinib were biopsied at baseline and after 4 and 24 weeks of treatment, and several of the patients also had a later scalp biopsy. Scalp clonality was compared across normal scalp (n=4), patchy alopecia areata scalp (n=8), and alopecia totalis/universalis scalp (n=8). RNA was extracted with the PAXgene miRNA kit for fixed scalp, the miRNeasy kit for PBMCs, and the RNeasy kit for mouse skin. Amplification of TCRbeta CDR3 regions was done by immunoSEQ multiplex PCR using 35 Vbeta forward primers and 13 Jbeta reverse primers. What the research found in general, with its limitations: Higher clonality and more expanded CD8+ clones were observed in lesional scalp than in normal scalp, particularly in alopecia totalis/universalis, a finding suggestive of antigenic drive. Shared TCR sequences between patients were less evident than in mice, which may be partly attributable to HLA diversity in the patient population. Unlike mouse skin, which is dominated by gammadelta T cells, normal human skin has resident alphabeta T cells that are also sequenced, and this complicates analysis of the scalp TCR repertoire.

This TCR was sampled from a human donor with alopecia areata. Sequenced material: CD8+ T cells sorted from blood, taken at week 0. The sequence links TRBV2 to TRBJ2-7, with 10 bases aligning to TRBD1. The DNA sequence is as follows: TGTGCCGGCAATACCGGGACAGGGGACGAGCAGTACTTC. It encodes CAGNTGTGDEQYF.